A selection of T cell receptor delta chains follows, all from one sample in a study of gamma-delta chains in newborns, infants, children. TCRdb reanalyzed the reads using CATT. The table shows some 5,000 delta-chain clones, with around 3% occurring only once. The specimen was blood. The source is a child who was a newborn, infant or young child, either healthy, febrile or measles-vaccinated (not recorded which). Each CDR3 is given with its conserved first and last residue. Fields, in order: V gene, D gene, J gene, clone size, CDR3 protein, CDR3 DNA. A D gene is named only where the DNA matches it firmly. Where a row states a size, it is once, few, many or the class of an expanded clone; other rows omit it.

v_call: TRDV2; d_call: TRDD3; j_call: TRDJ3; clone_size: -; cdr3_aa: CACDTLGDTRSRDTRQMFF; cdr3_nt: TGTGCCTGTGACACGCTGGGGGATACGCGATCCCGGGACACCCGACAGATGTTTTTC
v_call: TRDV2; d_call: TRDD3; j_call: TRDJ3; clone_size: few; cdr3_aa: CACDMLGDTPWDTRQMFF; cdr3_nt: TGTGCCTGTGACATGCTGGGGGATACCCCCTGGGACACCCGACAGATGTTTTTC
v_call: TRDV2; d_call: TRDD3; j_call: TRDJ3; clone_size: few; cdr3_aa: CACDTAEYWGIRSWDTRQMFF; cdr3_nt: TGTGCCTGTGACACCGCGGAGTACTGGGGGATACGCTCCTGGGACACCCGACAGATGTTCTTC
v_call: TRDV2; d_call: TRDD3; j_call: TRDJ3; clone_size: large; cdr3_aa: CACDTVLGDTSSWDTRQMFF; cdr3_nt: TGTGCCTGTGACACCGTACTGGGGGATACCAGCTCCTGGGACACCCGACAGATGTTTTTC
v_call: TRDV1; d_call: -; j_call: TRDJ2; clone_size: -; cdr3_aa: CALGELPPLKVGRTAQLFF; cdr3_nt: TGTGCTCTTGGGGAACTACCCCCCCTCAAGGTAGGACGGACAGCACAACTCTTCTTT
v_call: TRAV29/DV5; d_call: TRDD3; j_call: TRDJ1; clone_size: -; cdr3_aa: CAASASGGYLNRYTDKLIF; cdr3_nt: TGTGCAGCAAGCGCGTCCGGGGGATACTTAAACCGGTACACCGATAAACTCATCTTT
v_call: TRDV2; d_call: TRDD3; j_call: TRDJ3; clone_size: medium-sized; cdr3_aa: CACDTVLGDGRAWDTRQMFF; cdr3_nt: TGTGCCTGTGACACCGTACTGGGGGATGGTCGTGCCTGGGACACCCGACAGATGTTTTTC
v_call: TRDV2; d_call: TRDD3; j_call: TRDJ3; clone_size: medium-sized; cdr3_aa: CACDSLLGDTVYSWDTRQMFF; cdr3_nt: TGTGCCTGTGACAGTTTACTGGGGGATACGGTTTACTCCTGGGACACCCGACAGATGTTTTTC
v_call: TRAV29/DV5; d_call: TRDD3; j_call: TRDJ1; clone_size: medium-sized; cdr3_aa: CAASGGIRGELIF; cdr3_nt: TGTGCAGCAAGCGGAGGGATACGCGGGGAGCTCATCTTT
v_call: TRDV2; d_call: TRDD3; j_call: TRDJ2; clone_size: few; cdr3_aa: CACDYWGITAQLFF; cdr3_nt: TGTGCCTGTGACTACTGGGGGATTACAGCACAACTCTTCTTT
v_call: TRDV2; d_call: -; j_call: TRDJ3; clone_size: -; cdr3_aa: CACDPFWISWDTRQMFF; cdr3_nt: TGTGCCTGTGACCCCTTCTGGATCTCCTGGGACACCCGACAGATGTTTTTC
v_call: TRDV2; d_call: TRDD3; j_call: TRDJ1; clone_size: medium-sized; cdr3_aa: CACDRLTGGVTDKLIF; cdr3_nt: TGTGCCTGTGACCGACTTACTGGGGGCGTCACCGATAAACTCATCTTT
v_call: TRDV2; d_call: TRDD3; j_call: TRDJ3; clone_size: few; cdr3_aa: CACDTVLGDPRPSWDTRQMFF; cdr3_nt: TGTGCCTGTGACACTGTACTGGGGGACCCAAGGCCCTCCTGGGACACCCGACAGATGTTTTTC
v_call: TRDV1; d_call: TRDD3; j_call: TRDJ1; clone_size: -; cdr3_aa: CALGEFLAGGLIF; cdr3_nt: TGTGCTCTTGGGGAATTTCTGGCTGGGGGACTCATCTTT
v_call: TRDV2; d_call: TRDD3; j_call: TRDJ3; clone_size: -; cdr3_aa: CACDTGGYLSWDTRQMFF; cdr3_nt: TGTGCCTGTGACACTGGGGGATACCTCTCCTGGGACACCCGACAGATGTTTTTC
v_call: TRDV2; d_call: -; j_call: TRDJ3; clone_size: few; cdr3_aa: CACDTGGPLSWDTRQMFF; cdr3_nt: TGTGCCTGTGACACCGGGGGTCCCCTTTCCTGGGACACCCGACAGATGTTTTTC
v_call: TRDV2; d_call: TRDD3; j_call: TRDJ2; clone_size: medium-sized; cdr3_aa: CACDTLGDRALTAQLFF; cdr3_nt: TGTGCCTGTGACACACTGGGGGATCGGGCTTTGACAGCACAACTCTTCTTT
v_call: TRDV2; d_call: -; j_call: TRDJ3; clone_size: -; cdr3_aa: CACDFTPSSWDTRQMFF; cdr3_nt: TGTGCCTGTGACTTTACGCCTAGCTCCTGGGACACCCGGCAGATGTTTTTC
v_call: TRDV2; d_call: TRDD3; j_call: TRDJ3; clone_size: -; cdr3_aa: CACDTVLGDKKSSWDTRQMFF; cdr3_nt: TGTGCCTGTGACACCGTACTGGGGGATAAAAAAAGCTCCTGGGACACCCGACAGATGTTTTTC
v_call: TRDV2; d_call: TRDD3; j_call: TRDJ3; clone_size: few; cdr3_aa: CACDTVLGDGSWDTRQMFF; cdr3_nt: TGTGCCTGTGACACCGTACTGGGGGACGGCTCCTGGGACACCCGACAGATGTTTTTC
v_call: TRDV2; d_call: TRDD3; j_call: TRDJ3; clone_size: -; cdr3_aa: CACDTLGDSSWDTRQMFF; cdr3_nt: TGTGCCTGTGACACGCTGGGGGATTCCTCCTGGGACACCCGACAGATGTTTTTC
v_call: TRDV2; d_call: TRDD3; j_call: TRDJ1; clone_size: few; cdr3_aa: CACDSLLGDTSDKLIF; cdr3_nt: TGTGCCTGTGACTCCTTGTTGGGGGATACATCCGATAAACTCATCTTT
v_call: TRAV29/DV5; d_call: TRDD3; j_call: TRDJ1; clone_size: -; cdr3_aa: CAASARPTRGDTRSHTDKLIF; cdr3_nt: TGTGCAGCAAGCGCGCGCCCTACGAGGGGGGATACGAGGTCACACACCGATAAACTCATCTTT
v_call: TRDV3; d_call: TRDD3; j_call: TRDJ3; clone_size: -; cdr3_aa: CALRGILPWDTRQMFF; cdr3_nt: TGTGCCTTGAGGGGGATACTCCCCTGGGACACCCGACAGATGTTTTTC
v_call: TRAV29/DV5; d_call: -; j_call: TRDJ1; clone_size: few; cdr3_aa: CAASAFRRNTDKLIF; cdr3_nt: TGTGCAGCAAGCGCCTTCCGGAGAAACACCGATAAACTCATCTTT
v_call: TRAV29/DV5; d_call: -; j_call: TRDJ1; clone_size: medium-sized; cdr3_aa: CAASAYLPYTDKLIF; cdr3_nt: TGTGCAGCAAGCGCGTATTTACCCTACACCGATAAACTCATCTTT
v_call: TRDV1; d_call: -; j_call: TRDJ1; clone_size: few; cdr3_aa: CALEVRYWNAAADKLIF; cdr3_nt: TGTGCTCTTGAGGTTCGGTACTGGAACGCCGCCGCCGATAAACTCATCTTT
v_call: TRDV2; d_call: TRDD3; j_call: TRDJ3; clone_size: medium-sized; cdr3_aa: CACDSVYWGSSWDTRQMFF; cdr3_nt: TGTGCCTGTGACTCGGTGTACTGGGGGAGCTCCTGGGACACCCGACAGATGTTTTTC
v_call: TRDV2; d_call: TRDD3; j_call: TRDJ3; clone_size: few; cdr3_aa: CACDRLTGGYSWDTRQMFF; cdr3_nt: TGTGCCTGTGACCGTCTTACTGGGGGATACTCCTGGGACACCCGACAGATGTTTTTC
v_call: TRDV2; d_call: TRDD3; j_call: TRDJ1; clone_size: medium-sized; cdr3_aa: CACDTWGTTDKLIF; cdr3_nt: TGTGCCTGTGACACCTGGGGGACCACCGATAAACTCATCTTT
v_call: TRDV2; d_call: TRDD3; j_call: TRDJ3; clone_size: few; cdr3_aa: CACDTVDWGIPGDTRQMFF; cdr3_nt: TGTGCCTGTGACACCGTAGACTGGGGGATACCGGGGGACACCCGACAGATGTTTTTC
v_call: TRDV2; d_call: TRDD3; j_call: TRDJ2; clone_size: few; cdr3_aa: CACDVLGALTAQLFF; cdr3_nt: TGTGCCTGTGACGTACTGGGGGCTTTGACAGCACAGCTCTTCTTT
v_call: TRAV29/DV5; d_call: TRDD3; j_call: TRDJ2; clone_size: few; cdr3_aa: CAARITSNTGGYAAQLFF; cdr3_nt: TGTGCAGCAAGGATTACTTCAAATACTGGGGGATACGCAGCACAACTCTTCTTT
v_call: TRAV29/DV5; d_call: -; j_call: TRDJ3; clone_size: -; cdr3_aa: CAASEGPSRSWDTRQMFF; cdr3_nt: TGTGCAGCAAGCGAGGGGCCCTCGCGCTCCTGGGACACCCGACAGATGTTTTTC
v_call: TRDV1; d_call: TRDD3; j_call: TRDJ2; clone_size: few; cdr3_aa: CALGELGILLGSEAQLFF; cdr3_nt: TGTGCTCTTGGGGAACTGGGGATACTTCTCGGTTCGGAAGCACAACTCTTCTTT